These 21 T cell receptor beta chains were sequenced from one sample in a study of T cell responses to AZD1222 COVID-19 vaccine. The method was immunoSEQ multiplex PCR; TCRdb's version includes in-frame clones alone and lacks a portion of them. The sample yields just over 80,000 clones, more than 80% seen once. This specimen consisted of peripheral blood, obtained on day 0 of AZD1222 vaccination. The receptors were gathered from an adult in good health.

The rearrangement uses TRBV10-3 and TRBJ2-5; D unclear. The CDR3 is 14 residues long. Trimming took 4 bases from V and 4 from J, leaving 13 bases between them. Germline V gene data show CDR1 as ENHRY and CDR2 as SYGVKD. The CDR3 spells CAISATDLGETQYF. CDR3 nucleotides: TGTGCCATCAGTGCGACCGATTTGGGAGAGACCCAGTACTTC.

The V and J genes are TRBV11-2 and TRBJ1-1; the D gene is possibly TRBD1 (5 bases). Germline V gene sequence: CDR1 SGHAT, CDR2 FQNNGV. This CDR3 spans 15 amino acids. V lost 0 bases to trimming and J lost 5 bases, with 13 bases between them. CDR3 DNA: TGTGCCAGCAGCTTAGAATATCAGGGTGTGACTGAAGCTTTCTTT. Translating gives CASSLEYQGVTEAFF.

This chain uses TRBV5-1 with TRBJ1-1; D unclear. The germline V gene encodes CDR1 SGHRS and CDR2 YFSETQ. The CDR3 runs 14 residues. Deletions cut 4 bases from V and 6 bases from J, with 16 bases between. The CDR3 loop reads CASSPGPGESEAFF. The DNA of the CDR3 is TGCGCCAGCAGCCCCGGCCCTGGCGAGTCTGAAGCTTTCTTT.

The CDR3 DNA reads TGCGCCAGCAGCCCCACCAGGGTTGAGACTGAAGCTTTCTTT. Translating it yields CASSPTRVETEAFF. The chain employs TRBV5-1 and TRBJ1-1; TRBD1 might be the D (5 bases). Looked up from germline, CDR1 is SGHRS and CDR2 is YFSETQ. This CDR3 contains 14 residues. V lost 4 bases to trimming and J lost 5 bases, with 15 bases between them.

V and J are TRBV30 and TRBJ1-1, with D hard to call. Trimming stripped 4 bases from V and 4 bases from J, with 7 bases between. The CDR3 runs 11 residues. Germline lookup yields CDR1 GTSNPN and CDR2 SVGIG (reference sequence). The CDR3 bases are TGTGCCTGGAAAACGCGCACTGAAGCTTTCTTT. Translated, it gives CAWKTRTEAFF. Full variable domain (rest looked up from reference TRBV30 and TRBJ1-1): SQTIHQWPATLVQPVGSPLSLECTVEGTSNPNLYWYRQAAGRGLQLLFYSVGIGQISSEVPQNLSASRPQDRQFILSSKKLLLSDSGFYLCAWKTRTEAFFGQGTRLTVV.

The V gene is TRBV19, the J gene TRBJ1-1; the D is unclear. The CDR3 consists of 14 residues. The germline V gene encodes CDR1 LNHDA and CDR2 SQIVND (reference sequence). Trimming removed 7 bases at V and 1 base at J, with 13 bases between. As DNA, the CDR3 is TGTGCCAGTAACCAGGACCGAGAGAACACTGAAGCTTTCTTT. Residues: CASNQDRENTEAFF.

The gene calls are TRBV27 and TRBJ1-5; 8 bases match TRBD1. CDR1 MNHEY and CDR2 SMNVEV come from the germline V gene (reference sequence). This CDR3 comprises 16 residues. V lost 6 bases to trimming and J lost 5 bases; unmatched junction nucleotides: 12. The chain's CDR3 is CASSYATGEVHQPQHF. The CDR3 DNA is TGTGCCAGCAGCTATGCGACAGGGGAGGTCCATCAGCCCCAGCATTTT.

V is TRBV6-6 and J is TRBJ1-1; D ambiguous. V was cut by 4 bases and J by 7 bases, with 7 bases left in between. Germline lookup yields CDR1 MNHNY and CDR2 SVGAGI (reference sequence). The CDR3 loop spans 11 amino acids. CDR3 in DNA: TGTGCCAGCAGTTTGACCCGTGAAGCTTTCTTT. Residues: CASSLTREAFF.

This CDR3 reads CATSSRGGVLNTEAFF. The CDR3 bases are TGTGCCACCAGCTCCCGGGGTGGGGTTTTGAACACTGAAGCTTTCTTT. The chain recombines TRBV15 with TRBJ1-1; D unclear. V lost 5 bases, J lost 0 bases, and 16 bases lay in between. Germline V lookup: CDR1 LNHNV, CDR2 YYDKDF (reference sequence). The CDR3 contains 16 residues.

The chain combines TRBV19 with TRBJ1-2; D gene uncertain. V dropped 5 bases and J dropped 3 bases, with 16 bases sitting between them. The CDR3 covers 15 residues. Germline V gives CDR1 LNHDA, CDR2 SQIVND (reference sequence). The CDR3 sequence is CASSPRVGMDYGYTF. The CDR3 DNA sequence: TGTGCCAGTAGTCCTCGAGTAGGGATGGACTATGGCTACACCTTC.

This sequence joins TRBV5-5 and TRBJ2-7; 7 bases agree with TRBD1. The germline gives CDR1 SGHKS, CDR2 YYEKEE (reference sequence). Losses at the gene ends were 1 base for V and 0 bases for J; bases not matched to a gene: 1. The CDR3 spans 14 residues. The CDR3 bases are TGTGCCAGCAGCTTGAGGGGGCACTCCTACGAGCAGTACTTC. This codes for CASSLRGHSYEQYF.

This clone was observed a handful of times. The chain has TRBV7-3 and TRBJ1-1; D gene ambiguous. From germline, CDR1 is SGHTA and CDR2 FQGTGA. This CDR3 is built from 13 residues. The V gene lost 5 bases and the J gene lost 1 base, with 8 bases spanning the gap. DNA of the CDR3: TGTGCCAGCAGCCTACCGGGGAACACTGAAGCTTTCTTT. Protein sequence: CASSLPGNTEAFF.

The chain employs TRBV2 and TRBJ2-5; no reliable D call. Trimming removed 2 bases at V and 4 bases at J, with 5 bases between. Germline lookup yields CDR1 SNHLY and CDR2 FYNNEI. The CDR3 length is 12 residues. DNA for the CDR3: TGTGCCAGCAGTGAAACCCGAGAGACCCAGTACTTC. It is translated as CASSETRETQYF.

The chain has TRBV11-2 and TRBJ2-6, with D possibly being TRBD1 (5 bases). The CDR3 is 14 residues long. Trimming removed 3 bases at V and 10 bases at J, with 13 bases between. CDR1 SGHAT and CDR2 FQNNGV come from the germline V gene. The CDR3 DNA reads TGTGCCAGCAGCTTCTCTCTGGCAGGGAACGTCCTGACTTTC. Protein product: CASSFSLAGNVLTF.

The rearrangement links TRBV19 to TRBJ2-4, with a tentative D call TRBD2 (6 bases). The CDR3 totals 16 residues. Trimming cost V 4 bases and J 4 bases, with 17 bases left between them. Germline V CDR1 and CDR2: LNHDA, SQIVND (reference sequence). CDR3 nucleotides: TGTGCCAGTAGTAGATCGGGACTTCCCCCAAAAAACATTCAGTACTTC. Its protein is CASSRSGLPPKNIQYF.

V is TRBV7-3 and J is TRBJ2-5, with a tentative D call TRBD2 (6 bases). Germline lookup yields CDR1 SGHTA and CDR2 FQGTGA. Trimming cost V 1 base and J 5 bases, with 14 bases left between them. The CDR3 extends over 15 amino acids. The CDR3 is CASSLNSGLLETQYF. CDR3 sequence (DNA): TGTGCCAGCAGCTTAAACAGCGGGCTTTTGGAGACCCAGTACTTC.

The J gene is TRBJ1-2, the V gene TRBV7-8; D unclear. Trimming pared 5 bases from V and 6 bases from J, leaving 10 bases between. The CDR3 is 12 residues long. Looked up from germline, CDR1 is SGHVS and CDR2 is FQNEAQ. This CDR3 reads CASSPHTDGYTF. For the CDR3, the DNA is TGTGCCAGCAGCCCCCATACGGATGGCTACACCTTC. Looking up the rest from reference TRBV7-8 and TRBJ1-2 gives the full variable domain: GAGVSQSPRYKVAKRGQDVALRCDPISGHVSLFWYQQALGQGPEFLTYFQNEAQLDKSGLPSDRFFAERPEGSVSTLKIQRTQQEDSAVYLCASSPHTDGYTFGSGTRLTVV.

The V and J genes are TRBV25-1 and TRBJ2-1, with TRBD2 matching 7 bases. J gave up 9 bases and V 6 bases, and 11 bases lay outside the gene matches. This CDR3 comprises 14 residues. The V gene's germline CDR1 is MGHDK and CDR2 SYGVNS. The chain's CDR3 is CASSSWEGKVEQFF. Here the CDR3 DNA reads TGTGCCAGCAGCTCCTGGGAGGGGAAGGTTGAGCAGTTCTTC.

The chain is built from TRBV5-8 and TRBJ1-4; 8 nucleotides match TRBD1. V was clipped by 4 bases and J by 1 base; unmatched bases: 6. The CDR3 totals 16 residues. The germline gives CDR1 SGHTS, CDR2 YDEGEE. CDR3 coding DNA: TGTGCCAGCAGCGTCGGACAGGGTCGAACTAATGAAAAACTGTTTTTT. Amino acids: CASSVGQGRTNEKLFF.

The chain couples TRBV7-9 to TRBJ1-1, with D possibly TRBD1 on 5 matching bases. Germline CDR1 SEHNR, CDR2 FQNEAQ (reference sequence). This CDR3 region has 14 residues. V was pared by 5 bases and J by 2 bases, with 12 bases between. This chain's CDR3 is CASSPRVDNTEAFF. The CDR3 DNA is TGTGCCAGCAGCCCCAGGGTGGATAACACTGAAGCTTTCTTT.

The rearrangement joins TRBV18 to TRBJ1-4; a weak D match, TRBD1 (6 bases). V was trimmed by 0 bases and J by 9 bases, leaving 14 bases between them. This CDR3 comprises 15 residues. CDR1 KGHSH and CDR2 LQKENI come from the germline V gene. CDR3 protein: CASSPPSRGKKKLFF. The CDR3 nucleotides are TGTGCCAGCTCACCACCGTCCAGGGGAAAGAAAAAACTGTTTTTT.